This paragraph covers one TCR beta chain sequence. Its antigen is currently unknown. The data are from a study of cytomegalovirus exposure and HLA in healthy donors. The CDR3 length is 17 residues. The germline V gene encodes CDR1 SGHRS and CDR2 YFSETQ. V was shortened by 1 base and J by 3 bases, with 19 bases between the two germline ends. PCR was performed using 60 Vbeta and 13 Jbeta primers. Only in-frame clones appear in the TCRdb table, and some are missing; sequencing was by immunoSEQ multiplex PCR. Seen here are roughly 140,000 clones, roughly 80% observed once, and the top ten hold over 0.95%. Study-wide points: Immune exposure was documented only through CMV serostatus. In a later analysis, V- and J-gene trimming of beta chains associated with a DCLRE1C missense variant, replicated independently.

This receptor was identified in a female donor in good health and CMV-seronegative. Material for sequencing was PBMCs. V is TRBV5-1 and J is TRBJ1-1; a weak D match, TRBD1 (6 bases). The CDR3 is CASSLTSGVYRDTEAFF. The CDR3 DNA follows: TGCGCCAGCAGCTTGACCAGCGGGGTCTACAGGGACACTGAAGCTTTCTTT.